This T cell receptor (beta chain) emerged from a study of OX40 agonist ivuxolimab in advanced cancers. Study background: An anti-OX40 (CD134) antibody with agonistic activity, ivuxolimab, was administered to patients. Prior therapy, whether anti-PD-1, anti-PD-L1 or anti-CTLA-4, was allowed, and about 39% had some.

Generated by immunoSEQ multiplex PCR, the TCRdb table keeps only in-frame clones and is missing some. Of some 66,000 clones detected, 85% appear once; the ten largest clones hold about 0.83%. CDR1 is SGHTA and CDR2 is FQGNSA in the germline V gene. This CDR3 is 16 amino acids long. V gave up 5 bases and J gave up 2 bases; unmatched junction bases: 12. This rearrangement joins TRBV7-2 to TRBJ2-7; TRBD2 agrees at 7 bases. The sequence was obtained from an adult with an advanced solid tumor such as melanoma, head and neck, liver or kidney cancer. The sample was CD4+ or CD8+ T cells sorted from blood, taken in a trial of the OX40 agonist ivuxolimab. Written as DNA, the CDR3 is TGTGCCAGCAGCCTGAGGGGCGGGAGCGCTGCCTACGAGCAGTACTTC. Its translation: CASSLRGGSAAYEQYF.